Below are 5 T cell receptor beta chains sequenced from a single sample in a study of molecular identifiers for immune sequencing clone quantification. TCRdb reprocessed the PCR reads with MiXCR, giving one entry per CDR3 protein. Of some 320,000 distinct CDR3 sequences in the sample, 24% were seen once. The sample taken for sequencing was naive CD8+ T cells from blood, with Jurkat cell RNA spiked in. Subset of the sample: FACS-sorted CD8+CD4-CCR7+CD45RA+ naive T cells. These receptors were taken from a human donor in good health. Some libraries in this study had Jurkat cell RNA spiked in.

The chain employs TRBV7-6 and TRBJ1-5; D ambiguous. Trimming shortened V by 1 base and J by 0 bases, and 10 bases separated the two germline ends. Germline V gives CDR1 SGHVS, CDR2 FNYEAQ. CDR3 size: 16 residues. The CDR3 loop is CASSLGQTNSNQPQHF. CDR3 coding DNA: TGTGCCAGCAGCTTAGGTCAGACGAATAGCAATCAGCCCCAGCATTTT.

A note on this clonotype: This may stem from a read error, because a much larger clone lies one nucleotide away. The rearrangement links TRBV7-9 to TRBJ1-1; D ambiguous. The CDR3 is 14 residues long. Germline V gene data show CDR1 as SEHNR and CDR2 as FQNEAQ (reference sequence). The CDR3 loop is CASSLGTLGTEAIF. As DNA, the CDR3 is TGTGCCAGCAGCTTAGGGACCTTGGGCACTGAAGCTATCTTT.

The CDR3 DNA follows: TGTGCCAGCAGTTACGGGACAGGGGGCGATCAGCCCCAGCATTTT. Encoded protein: CASSYGTGGDQPQHF. The chain recombines TRBV6-2 or TRBV6-3 with TRBJ1-5, with 12 positions matching TRBD1. The length of the CDR3 is 15 residues. J gave up 5 bases and V 2 bases, and 1 base lay outside the gene matches. CDR1 is MNHEY and CDR2 is SVGEGT in the germline V gene.

The chain carries TRBV18 and TRBJ2-1; 11 nucleotides align to TRBD2. The germline gives CDR1 KGHSH, CDR2 LQKENI. The CDR3 runs to 15 residues. With V trimmed by 4 bases and J by 7 bases, 6 bases remained unmatched. CDR3 nucleotide sequence: TGTGCCAGCTCACTCTCCGGGACTAGCGGTAATGAGCAGTTCTTC. Encoded protein: CASSLSGTSGNEQFF. Complete variable domain (other parts from reference TRBV18 and TRBJ2-1): NAGVMQNPRHLVRRRGQEARLRCSPMKGHSHVYWYRQLPEEGLKFMVYLQKENIIDESGMPKERFSAEFPKEGPSILRIQQVVRGDSAAYFCASSLSGTSGNEQFFGPGTRLTVL.

Many counts were recorded for this clonotype. V is TRBV19 and J is TRBJ2-3; D gene ambiguous. The CDR3 has 13 amino acids. V lost 9 bases, J lost 0 bases, and 10 bases lay in between. From germline, CDR1 is LNHDA and CDR2 SQIVND (reference sequence). The CDR3 is CASASLSTDTQYF. In DNA form, the CDR3 reads TGTGCCAGCGCCTCGCTTAGCACAGATACGCAGTATTTT.